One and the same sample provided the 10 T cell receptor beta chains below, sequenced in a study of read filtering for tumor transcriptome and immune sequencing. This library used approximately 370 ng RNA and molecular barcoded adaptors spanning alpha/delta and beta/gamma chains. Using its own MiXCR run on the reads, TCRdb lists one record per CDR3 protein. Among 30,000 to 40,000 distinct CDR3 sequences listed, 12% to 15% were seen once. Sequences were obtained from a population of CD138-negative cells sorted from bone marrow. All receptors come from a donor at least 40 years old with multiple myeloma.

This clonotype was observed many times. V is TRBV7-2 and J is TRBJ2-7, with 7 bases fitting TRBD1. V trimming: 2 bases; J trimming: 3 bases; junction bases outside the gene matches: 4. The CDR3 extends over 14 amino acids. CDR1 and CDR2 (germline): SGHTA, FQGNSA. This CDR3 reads CASSLRQGYYEQYF. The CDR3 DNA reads TGTGCCAGCAGCTTAAGACAGGGATACTACGAGCAGTACTTC.

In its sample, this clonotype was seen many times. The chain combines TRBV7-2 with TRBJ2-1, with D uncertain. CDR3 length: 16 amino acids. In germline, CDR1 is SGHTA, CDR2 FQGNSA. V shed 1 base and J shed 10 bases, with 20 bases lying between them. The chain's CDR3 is CASSLGGRLGQGEQFF. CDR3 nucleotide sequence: TGTGCCAGCAGCTTAGGTGGTAGATTGGGCCAAGGGGAGCAGTTCTTC.

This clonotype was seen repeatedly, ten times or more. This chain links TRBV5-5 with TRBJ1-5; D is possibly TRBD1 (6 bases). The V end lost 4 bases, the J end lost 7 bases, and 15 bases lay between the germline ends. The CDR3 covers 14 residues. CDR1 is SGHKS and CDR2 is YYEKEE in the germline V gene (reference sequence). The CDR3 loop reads CASSPLRGGQPQHF. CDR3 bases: TGTGCCAGCAGCCCACTCAGAGGGGGGCAGCCCCAGCATTTT.

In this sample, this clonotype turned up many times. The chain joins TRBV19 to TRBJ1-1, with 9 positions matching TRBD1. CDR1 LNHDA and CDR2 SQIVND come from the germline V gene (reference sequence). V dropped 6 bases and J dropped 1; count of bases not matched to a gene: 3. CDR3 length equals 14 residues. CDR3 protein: CASREGQGNTEAFF. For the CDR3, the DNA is TGTGCCAGTAGAGAGGGACAGGGGAACACTGAAGCTTTCTTT.

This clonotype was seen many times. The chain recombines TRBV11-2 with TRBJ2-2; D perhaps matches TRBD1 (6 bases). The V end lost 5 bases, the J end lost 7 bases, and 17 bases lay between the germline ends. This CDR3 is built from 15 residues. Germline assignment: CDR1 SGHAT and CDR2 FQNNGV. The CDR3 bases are TGTGCCAGCAGCACCTACAGGGCTACAGGCGGGGAGCTGTTTTTT. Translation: CASSTYRATGGELFF.

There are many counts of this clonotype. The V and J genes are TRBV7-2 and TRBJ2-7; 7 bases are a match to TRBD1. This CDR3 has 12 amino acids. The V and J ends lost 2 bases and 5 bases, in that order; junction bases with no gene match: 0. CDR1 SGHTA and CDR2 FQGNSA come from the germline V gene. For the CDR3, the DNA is TGTGCCAGCAGCTTAACAGGGGACGAGCAGTACTTC. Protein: CASSLTGDEQYF.

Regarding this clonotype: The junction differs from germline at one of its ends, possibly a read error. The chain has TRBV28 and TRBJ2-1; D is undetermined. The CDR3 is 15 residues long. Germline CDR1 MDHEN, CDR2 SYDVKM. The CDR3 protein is CASSLTLRSSNKQFF. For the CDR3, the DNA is TGTGCCAGCAGTTTAACCCTCCGCTCCTCCAATAAGCAGTTCTTC.

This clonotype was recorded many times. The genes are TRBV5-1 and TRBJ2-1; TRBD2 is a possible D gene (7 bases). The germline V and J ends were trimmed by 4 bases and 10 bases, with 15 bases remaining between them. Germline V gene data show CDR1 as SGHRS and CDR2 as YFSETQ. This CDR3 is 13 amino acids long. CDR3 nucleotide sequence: TGCGCCAGCAGCAGGGGGGGGGCAGGCGAGCAGTTCTTC. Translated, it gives CASSRGGAGEQFF.

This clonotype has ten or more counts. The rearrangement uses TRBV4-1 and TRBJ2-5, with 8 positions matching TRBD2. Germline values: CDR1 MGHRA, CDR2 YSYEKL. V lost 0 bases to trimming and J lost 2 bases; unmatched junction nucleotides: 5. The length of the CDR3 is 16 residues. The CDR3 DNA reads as TGCGCCAGCAGCCAAGATGAGCGGGGGATTCAAGAGACCCAGTACTTC. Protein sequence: CASSQDERGIQETQYF.

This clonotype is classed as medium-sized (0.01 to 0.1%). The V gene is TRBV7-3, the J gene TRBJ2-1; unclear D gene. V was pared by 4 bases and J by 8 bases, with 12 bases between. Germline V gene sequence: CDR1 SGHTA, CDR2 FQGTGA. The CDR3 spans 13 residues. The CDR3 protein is CASSSSPQHEQFF. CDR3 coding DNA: TGTGCCAGCAGCTCTTCGCCGCAACATGAGCAGTTCTTC.